This T cell receptor (beta chain) was profiled in a study of blood T cells in healthy people across ages. Study details: About one barcoded beta molecule per two T cells was captured by template switching. Overall study findings and caveats: As naive T cell percentage varied, TCR beta diversity correlated strongly with it.

Trimming cost V 5 bases and J 0 bases, with 10 bases left between them. CDR1 is SEHNR, CDR2 FQNEAQ, per germline (reference sequence). There are 14 residues in the CDR3. A second about 7 to 11 cycle PCR used barcoded and J-beta primers. The authors tagged each cDNA molecule using a template-switch adaptor with 12 random nucleotides. MiXCR, applied by TCRdb to the 5' RACE reads, yields one record per CDR3 protein. The repertoire holds roughly 570,000 distinct CDR3 sequences, 27% seen once, with roughly 20% in the top ten. This clonotype came up a few times. Its matching antigen is unknown. Each sample provided at least 5 micrograms of extracted total RNA.

This sequence joins TRBV7-9 and TRBJ1-1, with no clear D. This sequence originates from a woman in her seventies in good health. Sequencing was performed on blood. The CDR3 spells CASSPEIMNTEAFF. The CDR3 nucleotides read TGTGCCAGCAGCCCCGAGATCATGAACACTGAAGCTTTCTTT.